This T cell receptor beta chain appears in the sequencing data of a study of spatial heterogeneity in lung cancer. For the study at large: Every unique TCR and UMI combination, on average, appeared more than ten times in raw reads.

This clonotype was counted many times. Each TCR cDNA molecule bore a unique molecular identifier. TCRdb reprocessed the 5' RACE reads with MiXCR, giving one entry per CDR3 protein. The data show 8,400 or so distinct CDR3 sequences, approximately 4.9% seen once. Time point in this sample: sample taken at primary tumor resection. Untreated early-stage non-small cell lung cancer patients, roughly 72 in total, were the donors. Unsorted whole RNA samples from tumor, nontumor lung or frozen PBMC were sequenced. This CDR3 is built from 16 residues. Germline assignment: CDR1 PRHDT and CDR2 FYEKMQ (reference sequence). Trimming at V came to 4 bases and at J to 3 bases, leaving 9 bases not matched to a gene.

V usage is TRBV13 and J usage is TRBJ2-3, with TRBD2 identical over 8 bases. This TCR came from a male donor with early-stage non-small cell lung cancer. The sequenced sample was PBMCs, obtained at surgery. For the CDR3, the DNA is TGTGCCAGCAGCTCACGCAGCGGGGGAGAGACAGATACGCAGTATTTT. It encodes CASSSRSGGETDTQYF.